These 23 T cell receptor beta chains share one sample of origin, sequenced in a study of shared clonotypes between healthy human individuals (dated by TCRdb to the early 2020s). To prepare the library, the immunoSEQ multiplex PCR assay was applied. Sourced from immuneACCESS, this table was stored by TCRdb with only in-frame sequences that have V and J called. A share of the clones is absent; for the studies checked, an unresolved V gene accounts for under half, and the remainder has no known explanation. The sample table records around 2,100,000 clones; around 96% of these occur just once. Approximately 1% of the sample goes to the ten largest clones. For the CD8 naive samples, CD45RO-negative cells were positively selected for CCR7, yielding a CD45RA+CCR7+ population from which TemRA cells were excluded. The sequenced sample was naive CD8+ T cells sorted from blood. The sample's cell subset or site label, decoded: CD45RA+CCR7+. Receptors originate from a man in his late teens or twenties in good health.

This chain connects TRBV7-9 to TRBJ2-7; 7 nucleotides align to TRBD1. The CDR3 contains 16 residues. The V segment lost 5 bases and the J segment 3 bases; nucleotides outside the gene matches: 13. The germline gives CDR1 SEHNR, CDR2 FQNEAQ (reference sequence). CDR3 sequence (DNA): TGTGCCAGCAGCCCCAGCCTTGGGGACAGAAACTACGAGCAGTACTTC. Its protein is CASSPSLGDRNYEQYF.

This clone appeared once. The V gene is TRBV7-9, the J gene TRBJ2-7; D not resolved. Germline V CDR1 and CDR2: SEHNR, FQNEAQ (reference sequence). Trimming cost V 3 bases and J 1 base, with 10 bases left between them. The CDR3 length is 14 residues. CDR3 loop: CASSLLDGSYEQYF. The CDR3 bases are TGTGCCAGCAGCTTGCTGGACGGATCCTACGAGCAGTACTTC.

This chain uses TRBV6-1 with TRBJ1-4; no reliable D call. The V end lost 6 bases, the J end lost 8 bases, and 16 bases lay between the germline ends. This CDR3 is built from 14 residues. Germline V gene lookup returns CDR1 MNHNS and CDR2 SASEGT. The CDR3 here is CASRAIPPSEKLFF. The CDR3, as DNA: TGTGCCAGCAGGGCGATCCCCCCCAGCGAAAAACTGTTTTTT.

The rearrangement links TRBV9 to TRBJ2-7; D possibly uses TRBD1 or TRBD2 (6 bases each). Deletions cut 0 bases from V and 7 bases from J, with 14 bases between. The CDR3 runs to 14 residues. Germline loops: CDR1 SGDLS, CDR2 YYNGEE. The CDR3 is CASSVGGGTEEQYF. The DNA of the CDR3 is TGTGCCAGCAGCGTAGGAGGGGGGACGGAGGAGCAGTACTTC.

The chain has TRBV6-1 and TRBJ2-5; 11 nucleotides align to TRBD2. With 0 bases clipped from V and 5 bases from J, the junction kept 8 bases outside the gene matches. Germline CDR1 and CDR2: MNHNS and SASEGT. The length of the CDR3 is 17 residues. CDR3 residues: CASSEALSGRAWETQYF. The CDR3 DNA is TGTGCCAGCAGTGAAGCGCTTAGCGGGAGGGCTTGGGAGACCCAGTACTTC.

To note about this clone: This sample also contains other DNA sequences that code for the same CDR3. The J gene is TRBJ1-1, the V gene TRBV5-6; the D is unclear. Looked up from germline, CDR1 is SGHDT and CDR2 is YYEEEE. The CDR3 extends over 12 amino acids. V was clipped by 5 bases and J by 2 bases, with 7 bases between them. CDR3 in amino acids: CASSSHNTEAFF. DNA for the CDR3: TGTGCCAGCAGTTCTCACAACACTGAAGCTTTCTTT.

J is TRBJ1-5 and V is TRBV27; D ambiguous. This CDR3 contains 14 residues. Trimming took off 8 bases at V and 0 bases at J, with 11 bases between the two ends. The germline V gene has CDR1 MNHEY and CDR2 SMNVEV (reference sequence). CDR3: CASGLMGSNQPQHF. In DNA form, the CDR3 reads TGTGCCAGCGGGTTAATGGGTAGCAATCAGCCCCAGCATTTT.

In this sample, this clone turned up once. The chain links TRBV6-5 to TRBJ1-4; 7 bases align to TRBD1. The CDR3 extends over 15 amino acids. V trimming: 6 bases; J trimming: 2 bases; junction bases outside the gene matches: 6. Germline-derived CDR1 and CDR2 are MNHEY and SVGAGI. The CDR3 region is CASRPTGATNEKLFF. In nucleotides, the CDR3 is TGTGCCAGCAGGCCAACAGGGGCTACTAATGAAAAACTGTTTTTT.

The count of this clone is one. This sample includes further DNA sequences coding for the same CDR3. This chain joins TRBV5-1 and TRBJ2-7, with 7 bases fitting TRBD2. From germline, CDR1 is SGHRS and CDR2 YFSETQ. The length of the CDR3 is 13 residues. V was pared by 7 bases and J by 3 bases, with 7 bases of the junction left unmatched. This chain's CDR3 is CASAIGGSYEQYF. The CDR3 coding sequence is TGCGCCAGCGCGATCGGGGGGAGCTACGAGCAGTACTTC.

The chain links TRBV27 to TRBJ2-5; D not certain. The V end lost 6 bases, the J end lost 3 bases, and 11 bases lay between the germline ends. CDR1 and CDR2 (germline): MNHEY, SMNVEV (reference sequence). This CDR3 is built from 13 residues. This CDR3 is CASREAPEETQYF. CDR3 nucleotide sequence: TGTGCCAGCAGGGAAGCCCCAGAAGAGACCCAGTACTTC.

The V and J genes are TRBV11-1 and TRBJ1-1; D remains ambiguous. Trimming took 3 bases from V and 0 from J, leaving 11 bases between them. Germline lookup yields CDR1 SGHAT and CDR2 FQDESV (reference sequence). This CDR3 region has 15 residues. The CDR3 DNA reads TGTGCCAGCAGCTTTCCATACCCCTTGAACACTGAAGCTTTCTTT. Protein product: CASSFPYPLNTEAFF.

This clone appeared a single time. The J gene is TRBJ1-4, the V gene TRBV5-8; 8 bases are a match to TRBD1. The V segment lost 2 bases and the J segment 8 bases; nucleotides outside the gene matches: 2. Germline values: CDR1 SGHTS, CDR2 YDEGEE. CDR3 length equals 13 residues. The CDR3, as DNA: TGTGCCAGCAGCTTTTGGACAGGGGAAAAACTGTTTTTT. This translates into CASSFWTGEKLFF.

The chain is built from TRBV6-5 and TRBJ2-7, with D unclear. V shed 0 bases and J shed 7 bases, with 10 bases lying between them. The germline V gene encodes CDR1 MNHEY and CDR2 SVGAGI. The CDR3 has 13 amino acids. CDR3: CASSYSRVREQYF. In DNA, the CDR3 is TGTGCCAGCAGTTACTCGAGAGTGCGGGAGCAGTACTTC.

Remarks on this clone: Other DNA sequences in the same sample also yield this CDR3. The CDR3 DNA reads TGTGCCAGCAGTCCCGGGACAGGGGTCTATGGCTACACCTTC. It encodes CASSPGTGVYGYTF. The chain joins TRBV6-5 to TRBJ1-2; the match to TRBD1 covers 10 bases. V dropped 5 bases and J dropped 4; count of bases not matched to a gene: 4. The CDR3 runs 14 residues. Germline assignment: CDR1 MNHEY and CDR2 SVGAGI.

The rearrangement joins TRBV4-1 to TRBJ2-2, with 7 positions matching TRBD2. The germline CDR1 and CDR2 sequences are MGHRA and YSYEKL. The CDR3 totals 15 residues. The ends lost 4 bases at V and 0 bases at J; junction bases unmatched: 2. The CDR3, as DNA: TGCGCCAGCAGCCGGGACTATCCGAACACCGGGGAGCTGTTTTTT. It encodes CASSRDYPNTGELFF.

The chain recombines TRBV4-3 with TRBJ2-7, with D uncertain. The CDR3 is made up of 17 amino acids. The germline V gene has CDR1 LGHNA and CDR2 YSLEER. The ends were cut back, 0 bases at V and 1 base at J, with 16 bases in the middle. As DNA, the CDR3 is TGCGCCAGCAGCCAAGACCGGGCCTACGAGACTTCCTACGAGCAGTACTTC. Protein sequence: CASSQDRAYETSYEQYF.

This rearrangement joins TRBV7-9 to TRBJ2-3; D remains ambiguous. Trimming took off 5 bases at V and 5 bases at J, with 5 bases between the two ends. The CDR3 extends over 11 amino acids. Germline V gene data show CDR1 as SEHNR and CDR2 as FQNEAQ (reference sequence). CDR3 residues: CASSQLDTQYF. The DNA for the CDR3 is TGTGCCAGCAGCCAACTAGATACGCAGTATTTT.

About this clone itself: Possible read error: a much larger clone is one base away. The same CDR3 is also encoded by other DNA sequences in this sample. The rearrangement uses TRBV9 and TRBJ2-2; D unclear. V lost 5 bases to trimming and J lost 3 bases, with 2 bases between them. The CDR3 runs 11 residues. Germline CDR1 SGDLS, CDR2 YYNGEE. CDR3: CASSYTGELFF. The DNA for the CDR3 is TGTGCCAGCAGTTACACCGGGGAGCTGTTTTTT.

The chain combines TRBV27 with TRBJ2-1, with D possibly being TRBD2 (5 bases). With 5 bases removed from V and 6 bases from J, the gap between germline ends came to 14 bases. CDR3 length: 14 residues. Germline V gives CDR1 MNHEY, CDR2 SMNVEV (reference sequence). The CDR3 sequence: CASSRVELANEQFF. Here the CDR3 DNA reads TGTGCCAGCAGTCGTGTTGAGCTAGCCAATGAGCAGTTCTTC.

The chain carries TRBV29-1 and TRBJ2-7, with a weak D call TRBD1 (6 bases). Per germline, CDR1 SQVTM and CDR2 ANQGSEA. The CDR3 runs to 13 residues. Trimming removed 4 bases at V and 2 bases at J, with 12 bases between. CDR3 sequence reads: CSVGAGETYEQYF. The CDR3 DNA is TGCAGCGTTGGGGCAGGGGAGACCTACGAGCAGTACTTC.

The chain links TRBV2 to TRBJ2-7; D ambiguous. CDR3 length: 12 amino acids. From germline, CDR1 is SNHLY and CDR2 FYNNEI. V was clipped by 5 bases and J by 3 bases, with 8 bases between them. The CDR3, as DNA: TGTGCCAGCAGTCCCCCCGGCTACGAGCAGTACTTC. This translates into CASSPPGYEQYF. Full variable domain (missing parts from reference TRBV2 and TRBJ2-7): EPEVTQTPSHQVTQMGQEVILRCVPISNHLYFYWYRQILGQKVEFLVSFYNNEISEKSEIFDDQFSVERPDGSNFTLKIRSTKLEDSAMYFCASSPPGYEQYFGPGTRLTVT.

This clone was recorded once. The J gene is TRBJ2-5, the V gene TRBV9, with D possibly matching TRBD2 (6 bases). The V gene lost 3 bases and the J gene lost 4 bases, with 16 bases spanning the gap. The CDR3 contains 15 residues. Germline V gene sequence: CDR1 SGDLS, CDR2 YYNGEE. The CDR3 protein is CASSGPSGRPETQYF. CDR3 sequence (DNA): TGTGCCAGCAGCGGCCCCTCGGGGAGGCCAGAGACCCAGTACTTC.

The CDR3 DNA follows: TGTGCCAGCAGTGAGGAGCGGGGGGACACCGGGGAGCTGTTTTTT. Translating gives CASSEERGDTGELFF. The gene calls are TRBV2 and TRBJ2-2; 9 bases match TRBD2. Trimming removed 3 bases from V and 3 bases from J; junction bases left unmatched: 2. The CDR3 contains 15 residues. From germline, CDR1 is SNHLY and CDR2 FYNNEI.